These T cell receptor beta chains were read from a single sample in a study of human T cells and chemical hapten exposure. TCRdb reprocessed the RACE reads with MiXCR, giving one entry per CDR3 protein. The table records roughly 84,000 distinct CDR3 sequences, 10% of them present only once. Sequencing was performed on whole blood, taken in connection with sensitization to the hapten diphenylcyclopropenone (DPC). The receptor source for this set is a woman aged 45 to 65 with alopecia areata. Some clones in this sample may be carry-over from other donors' samples. Both conserved end residues are part of each CDR3. The D gene is left open where the match is weak. Only part of the rows carry a size: once, few, many, or a class if the clone is expanded.

V gene: TRBV2; clone size: many; D gene: .; J gene: TRBJ1-1; CDR3 length: 13; CDR3 protein: CASSIASSRGAFF; CDR3 DNA: TGTGCCAGCAGTATCGCCTCAAGCAGGGGAGCTTTCTTT
V gene: TRBV9; clone size: .; D gene: TRBD2; J gene: TRBJ2-3; CDR3 length: 15; CDR3 protein: CASRSTGGSTDTQYF; CDR3 DNA: TGTGCCAGCAGGAGTACGGGAGGGAGCACAGATACGCAGTATTTT
V gene: TRBV18; clone size: few; D gene: .; J gene: TRBJ1-1; CDR3 length: 13; CDR3 protein: CASSGNKNTEAFF; CDR3 DNA: TGTGCCAGCTCAGGCAACAAGAACACTGAAGCTTTCTTT
V gene: TRBV2; clone size: .; D gene: .; J gene: TRBJ1-5; CDR3 length: 14; CDR3 protein: CASSGWGIDQPQHF; CDR3 DNA: TGTGCCAGCAGCGGATGGGGGATCGATCAGCCCCAGCATTTT
V gene: TRBV27; clone size: .; D gene: .; J gene: TRBJ2-1; CDR3 length: 14; CDR3 protein: CASTPGERYNEQFF; CDR3 DNA: TGTGCCAGCACCCCCGGGGAGAGGTACAATGAGCAGTTCTTC
V gene: TRBV18; clone size: many; D gene: TRBD1; J gene: TRBJ2-2; CDR3 length: 18; CDR3 protein: CASSQRDSRRANTGELFF; CDR3 DNA: TGTGCCAGCTCACAACGGGACAGCAGACGGGCGAACACCGGGGAGCTGTTTTTT
V gene: TRBV28; clone size: .; D gene: .; J gene: TRBJ2-1; CDR3 length: 12; CDR3 protein: CASSSVANEQFF; CDR3 DNA: TGTGCCAGCAGTTCCGTAGCGAATGAGCAGTTCTTC
V gene: TRBV5-1; clone size: few; D gene: .; J gene: TRBJ1-6; CDR3 length: 15; CDR3 protein: CASSGEAGLSSPLHF; CDR3 DNA: TGCGCCAGCAGCGGAGAAGCTGGGCTTTCATCACCCCTCCACTTT
V gene: TRBV7-6; clone size: once; D gene: .; J gene: TRBJ1-6; CDR3 length: 15; CDR3 protein: CASSIGEGPNSPLHF; CDR3 DNA: TGTGCCAGCAGCATAGGGGAGGGACCCAATTCACCCCTCCACTTT
V gene: TRBV4-1; clone size: .; D gene: .; J gene: TRBJ1-5; CDR3 length: 13; CDR3 protein: CASSQVLGAAQHF; CDR3 DNA: TGCGCCAGCAGCCAAGTGTTGGGAGCCGCCCAGCATTTT
V gene: TRBV5-6; clone size: few; D gene: .; J gene: TRBJ1-4; CDR3 length: 13; CDR3 protein: CASSQFRDGKLFF; CDR3 DNA: TGTGCCAGCAGCCAGTTCCGTGACGGAAAACTGTTTTTT
V gene: TRBV15; clone size: many; D gene: .; J gene: TRBJ1-3; CDR3 length: 15; CDR3 protein: CATSRAVGTGNTIYF; CDR3 DNA: TGTGCCACCAGCAGGGCCGTTGGAACTGGAAACACCATATATTTT
V gene: TRBV6-5; clone size: many; D gene: .; J gene: TRBJ2-7; CDR3 length: 12; CDR3 protein: CASRRDPYEQYF; CDR3 DNA: TGTGCCAGCAGGCGAGATCCCTACGAGCAGTACTTC
V gene: TRBV7-2; clone size: .; D gene: TRBD2; J gene: TRBJ2-3; CDR3 length: 16; CDR3 protein: CASSAHAGGTTDTQYF; CDR3 DNA: TGTGCCAGCAGTGCTCACGCGGGAGGGACCACAGATACGCAGTATTTT
V gene: TRBV29-1; clone size: many; D gene: TRBD2; J gene: TRBJ2-1; CDR3 length: 13; CDR3 protein: CSVGEGPFSEQFF; CDR3 DNA: TGCAGCGTTGGGGAGGGCCCTTTTAGTGAGCAGTTCTTC
V gene: TRBV7-2; clone size: many; D gene: .; J gene: TRBJ1-1; CDR3 length: 13; CDR3 protein: CASTLSQRIEAFF; CDR3 DNA: TGTGCCAGCACCTTGAGCCAGAGGATTGAAGCTTTCTTT
V gene: TRBV11-2; clone size: .; D gene: .; J gene: TRBJ2-3; CDR3 length: 13; CDR3 protein: CASSPRRGDTQYF; CDR3 DNA: TGTGCCAGCAGCCCCCGAAGAGGAGATACGCAGTATTTT
V gene: TRBV28; clone size: many; D gene: .; J gene: TRBJ2-1; CDR3 length: 16; CDR3 protein: CASSLKGGRSYNEQFF; CDR3 DNA: TGTGCCAGCAGTTTAAAAGGCGGACGCTCCTACAATGAGCAGTTCTTC
V gene: TRBV24-1; clone size: .; D gene: .; J gene: TRBJ2-1; CDR3 length: 13; CDR3 protein: CATSTGSYNEQFF; CDR3 DNA: TGTGCCACCTCCACAGGTTCCTACAATGAGCAGTTCTTC
V gene: TRBV10-3; clone size: many; D gene: TRBD1; J gene: TRBJ2-7; CDR3 length: 14; CDR3 protein: CAISPGQGSYEQYF; CDR3 DNA: TGTGCCATCAGCCCGGGACAGGGCTCCTACGAGCAGTACTTC
V gene: TRBV7-6; clone size: .; D gene: .; J gene: TRBJ1-1; CDR3 length: 13; CDR3 protein: CASSKQGGTEAFF; CDR3 DNA: TGTGCCAGCAGCAAGCAAGGGGGGACTGAAGCTTTCTTT
V gene: TRBV7-2; clone size: few; D gene: TRBD2; J gene: TRBJ2-7; CDR3 length: 18; CDR3 protein: CASSPQVRGRGVTYEQYF; CDR3 DNA: TGTGCCAGCAGCCCGCAGGTACGGGGGAGGGGCGTAACCTACGAGCAGTACTTC
V gene: TRBV5-5; clone size: many; D gene: TRBD2; J gene: TRBJ2-3; CDR3 length: 16; CDR3 protein: CASSLRSAGATDTQYF; CDR3 DNA: TGTGCCAGCAGCTTACGGTCTGCGGGAGCGACAGATACGCAGTATTTT
V gene: TRBV14; clone size: .; D gene: .; J gene: TRBJ1-6; CDR3 length: 14; CDR3 protein: CASSQGGPTSPLHF; CDR3 DNA: TGTGCCAGCAGCCAAGGCGGTCCTACGTCCCCCCTCCACTTT
V gene: TRBV7-9; clone size: many; D gene: TRBD1; J gene: TRBJ1-4; CDR3 length: 15; CDR3 protein: CASSPTGGAGEKLFF; CDR3 DNA: TGTGCCAGCAGCCCGACAGGGGGCGCCGGTGAAAAACTGTTTTTT
V gene: TRBV5-6; clone size: .; D gene: TRBD2; J gene: TRBJ2-3; CDR3 length: 14; CDR3 protein: CASTPAGVSDTQYF; CDR3 DNA: TGTGCCAGCACCCCCGCGGGAGTGTCAGATACGCAGTATTTT
V gene: TRBV29-1; clone size: .; D gene: .; J gene: TRBJ1-2; CDR3 length: 14; CDR3 protein: CSVPPGPSDYGYTF; CDR3 DNA: TGCAGCGTTCCCCCGGGACCTTCGGACTATGGCTACACCTTC
V gene: TRBV7-8; clone size: few; D gene: .; J gene: TRBJ2-3; CDR3 length: 16; CDR3 protein: CASSPGMRANTDTQYF; CDR3 DNA: TGTGCCAGCAGCCCAGGTATGCGGGCAAACACAGATACGCAGTATTTT
V gene: TRBV5-1; clone size: .; D gene: .; J gene: TRBJ1-6; CDR3 length: 13; CDR3 protein: CASSLDPNSPLHF; CDR3 DNA: TGCGCCAGCAGCTTGGATCCGAATTCACCCCTCCACTTT
V gene: TRBV28; clone size: .; D gene: TRBD1; J gene: TRBJ2-3; CDR3 length: 16; CDR3 protein: CASTTDGTGSTDTQYF; CDR3 DNA: TGTGCCAGCACCACAGACGGGACAGGGAGCACAGATACGCAGTATTTT
V gene: TRBV7-2; clone size: .; D gene: .; J gene: TRBJ2-1; CDR3 length: 13; CDR3 protein: CASSLGRNNEQFF; CDR3 DNA: TGTGCCAGCAGCTTAGGACGGAACAATGAGCAGTTCTTC
V gene: TRBV27; clone size: few; D gene: .; J gene: TRBJ1-5; CDR3 length: 14; CDR3 protein: CASSYGDSNQPQHF; CDR3 DNA: TGTGCCAGCAGTTACGGGGATAGCAATCAGCCCCAGCATTTT
V gene: TRBV15; clone size: .; D gene: TRBD2; J gene: TRBJ2-7; CDR3 length: 15; CDR3 protein: CATSREREGQYERYF; CDR3 DNA: TGTGCCACCAGCAGAGAGCGGGAGGGCCAGTACGAGCGGTACTTC
V gene: TRBV28; clone size: many; D gene: .; J gene: TRBJ2-7; CDR3 length: 11; CDR3 protein: CASSSTQEQYF; CDR3 DNA: TGTGCCAGCAGCTCTACCCAAGAGCAGTACTTC
V gene: TRBV11-3; clone size: few; D gene: .; J gene: TRBJ1-1; CDR3 length: 16; CDR3 protein: CASSGGYSGANTEAFF; CDR3 DNA: TGTGCCAGCAGCGGTGGGTATTCGGGGGCGAACACTGAAGCTTTCTTT
V gene: TRBV12-3/TRBV12-4; clone size: many; D gene: .; J gene: TRBJ2-7; CDR3 length: 14; CDR3 protein: CASSLGSQSYEQYF; CDR3 DNA: TGTGCCAGCAGTTTGGGGTCGCAGTCCTACGAGCAGTACTTC
V gene: TRBV6-2/TRBV6-3; clone size: few; D gene: .; J gene: TRBJ1-1; CDR3 length: 12; CDR3 protein: CASSRGGPEAFF; CDR3 DNA: TGTGCCAGCAGTCGCGGAGGGCCTGAAGCTTTCTTT
V gene: TRBV6-4; clone size: .; D gene: .; J gene: TRBJ1-4; CDR3 length: 13; CDR3 protein: CASSDEPTGKLFF; CDR3 DNA: TGTGCCAGCAGTGACGAGCCAACCGGGAAACTGTTTTTT
V gene: TRBV7-2; clone size: many; D gene: TRBD1; J gene: TRBJ1-2; CDR3 length: 15; CDR3 protein: CASSLGGQGAYGYTF; CDR3 DNA: TGTGCCAGCAGCTTAGGGGGACAGGGGGCCTATGGCTACACCTTC
V gene: TRBV18; clone size: .; D gene: .; J gene: TRBJ1-5; CDR3 length: 14; CDR3 protein: CASSYSGNNQPQHF; CDR3 DNA: TGTGCCAGCTCATACTCAGGGAACAATCAGCCCCAGCATTTT
V gene: TRBV27; clone size: .; D gene: TRBD1; J gene: TRBJ2-7; CDR3 length: 14; CDR3 protein: CASRKGQGFGEQYF; CDR3 DNA: TGTGCCAGCAGGAAGGGACAGGGTTTCGGCGAGCAGTACTTC
V gene: TRBV28; clone size: many; D gene: TRBD1; J gene: TRBJ1-3; CDR3 length: 17; CDR3 protein: CASSLSTGGLSGNTIYF; CDR3 DNA: TGTGCCAGCAGTTTGAGTACAGGGGGCCTCTCTGGAAACACCATATATTTT